The 17 T cell receptor beta chains presented below share a single source sample, sequenced in a study of blood T cell repertoires in COVID-19 (TCRdb year 2020). The library was prepared using the immunoSEQ multiplex PCR assay. Here the immuneACCESS table is served through TCRdb, limited to in-frame sequences with V and J called. Missing clones are a known gap in these copies; in checked studies unresolved V genes cover under half, and the rest lacks a known reason. The sample contains about 190,000 clones, roughly 82% of them found a single time. The biggest ten clones account for about 4.9% of the sample. Source material: peripheral blood. The receptors were sampled from a woman between 25 and 40 years old with acute or convalescent COVID-19.

The chain uses TRBV28 and TRBJ1-1; no firm D call. The germline V and J ends were trimmed by 6 bases and 8 bases, with 10 bases remaining between them. The CDR3 runs 11 residues. Per the germline V gene, CDR1 is MDHEN and CDR2 is SYDVKM. The CDR3 reads CASRRVTEAFF. The CDR3 bases are TGTGCCAGCAGGAGGGTAACCGAAGCTTTCTTT. Based on the CDR3 plus reference TRBV28 and TRBJ1-1, the full variable domain is DVKVTQSSRYLVKRTGEKVFLECVQDMDHENMFWYRQDPGLGLRLIYFSYDVKMKEKGDIPEGYSVSREKKERFSLILESASTNQTSMYLCASRRVTEAFFGQGTRLTVV.

This chain joins TRBV2 and TRBJ1-4, with D possibly being TRBD1 (5 bases). CDR3 size: 14 residues. V lost 3 bases and J lost 8, with 13 bases in between. From germline, CDR1 is SNHLY and CDR2 FYNNEI. CDR3 amino acids: CASSDLQEPEKLFF. The CDR3 DNA follows: TGTGCCAGCAGTGACTTACAGGAACCAGAAAAACTGTTTTTT.

This chain links TRBV7-2 with TRBJ2-2, with 7 bases matching TRBD2. Germline CDR1 SGHTA, CDR2 FQGNSA. V shed 3 bases and J 7 bases; nucleotides not matched to a gene: 5. CDR3 length equals 14 residues. Here the CDR3 reads CASSFVAGGGELFF. In nucleotides, the CDR3 is TGTGCCAGCAGCTTTGTAGCGGGTGGCGGGGAGCTGTTTTTT.

The chain has TRBV5-1 and TRBJ2-7; 9 bases fit TRBD1. There are 18 residues in the CDR3. The junction had 18 bases not matched to a gene; V was cut back by 4 bases and J by 4 bases. Germline V lookup: CDR1 SGHRS, CDR2 YFSETQ. The CDR3 DNA follows: TGCGCCAGCAGCGTCTCCTTCCGGGACAGGGTATTGGGGTACGAGCAGTACTTC. Protein product: CASSVSFRDRVLGYEQYF.

This chain links TRBV14 with TRBJ2-2; D remains ambiguous. V lost 10 bases to trimming and J lost 1 base, with 10 bases between them. From germline, CDR1 is SGHDN and CDR2 FVKESK. This CDR3 region has 13 residues. CDR3 in amino acids: CATAERNTGELFF. The CDR3 nucleotides read TGTGCCACCGCCGAGCGGAACACCGGGGAGCTGTTTTTT. The full variable domain, completed using reference TRBV14 and TRBJ2-2, is EAGVTQFPSHSVIEKGQTVTLRCDPISGHDNLYWYRRVMGKEIKFLLHFVKESKQDESGMPNNRFLAERTGGTYSTLKVQPAELEDSGVYFCATAERNTGELFFGEGSRLTVL.

The V and J genes are TRBV19 and TRBJ2-2; 10 bases align to TRBD2. Germline V gene sequence: CDR1 LNHDA, CDR2 SQIVND (reference sequence). V was clipped by 1 base and J by 0 bases; unmatched bases: 5. The CDR3 spans 18 residues. In nucleotides, the CDR3 is TGTGCCAGTAGTATAGGTCCTAGCGGGGGCGCGAACACCGGGGAGCTGTTTTTT. This encodes CASSIGPSGGANTGELFF.

The rearrangement uses TRBV6-5 and TRBJ2-7; possibly TRBD2 for D (6 bases). The germline V and J ends were trimmed by 2 bases and 7 bases, with 15 bases remaining between them. Germline V gives CDR1 MNHEY, CDR2 SVGAGI. CDR3 size: 14 residues. CDR3: CASSYMGESGEQYF. CDR3 DNA sequence: TGTGCCAGCAGTTACATGGGAGAGAGCGGGGAGCAGTACTTC.

The chain recombines TRBV19 with TRBJ1-1; D may be TRBD1 (5 bases). Germline V gene sequence: CDR1 LNHDA, CDR2 SQIVND (reference sequence). With 1 base removed from V and 4 bases from J, the gap between germline ends came to 19 bases. CDR3 length: 17 residues. The CDR3 DNA sequence: TGTGCCAGTAGTATAGGCCTCGGCGGGGGTCGGGGCACTGAAGCTTTCTTT. This gives the protein CASSIGLGGGRGTEAFF.

The chain is built from TRBV7-9 and TRBJ2-5; D unresolved. Per germline, CDR1 SEHNR and CDR2 FQNEAQ (reference sequence). Trimming stripped 5 bases from V and 3 bases from J, with 4 bases between. The CDR3 is 11 amino acids. In DNA form, the CDR3 reads TGTGCCAGCAGCCGTAAAGAGACCCAGTACTTC. Protein product: CASSRKETQYF.

The chain carries TRBV19 and TRBJ1-5; D ambiguous. Germline V lookup: CDR1 LNHDA, CDR2 SQIVND (reference sequence). Trimming left V 7 bases short and J 0 bases short, with 13 bases between. CDR3 length: 15 residues. CDR3 nucleotide sequence: TGTGCCAGTACCCCGGGGAGTTATAGCAATCAGCCCCAGCATTTT. Residues: CASTPGSYSNQPQHF.

The chain has TRBV29-1 and TRBJ2-1; TRBD1 agrees at 11 bases. Germline V gene lookup returns CDR1 SQVTM and CDR2 ANQGSEA. Trimming removed 7 bases from V and 8 bases from J; junction bases left unmatched: 4. The CDR3 contains 12 residues. The DNA of the CDR3 is TGCAGCGGGGACAGGGGGGACCATGAGCAGTTCTTC. This gives the protein CSGDRGDHEQFF.

In regard to this clone: This specimen includes other DNA sequences encoding the same CDR3. The chain carries TRBV12-3 or TRBV12-4 and TRBJ2-5; TRBD1 might be the D (6 bases). The CDR3 sequence is 13 residues long. Trimming left V 3 bases short and J 4 bases short, with 9 bases between. The CDR3 loop reads CASSLSGVETQYF. CDR3 bases: TGTGCCAGCAGTTTGTCAGGGGTAGAGACCCAGTACTTC.

The chain combines TRBV5-5 with TRBJ1-6; no reliable D call. The CDR3 is made up of 14 amino acids. V lost 4 bases, J lost 10 bases, and 15 bases lay in between. Germline CDR1 SGHKS, CDR2 YYEKEE (reference sequence). The CDR3 DNA reads TGTGCCAGCAGCCTTCAGGTTTTTTTATCACCCCTCCACTTT. Amino acids: CASSLQVFLSPLHF.

This chain connects TRBV19 to TRBJ1-5; TRBD1 aligns across 10 bases. The CDR3 runs to 15 residues. V dropped 9 bases and J dropped 3; count of bases not matched to a gene: 8. CDR1 and CDR2 from the germline V gene are LNHDA and SQIVND (reference sequence). The DNA for the CDR3 is TGTGCCAGCCGGGACAGGGGAAAGTCCAATCAGCCCCAGCATTTT. Translating it yields CASRDRGKSNQPQHF.

V gene TRBV6-5 combines with J gene TRBJ1-1; weak D call: TRBD1 (6 bases). This CDR3 comprises 14 residues. CDR1 MNHEY and CDR2 SVGAGI come from the germline V gene. V shed 2 bases and J shed 9 bases, with 16 bases lying between them. DNA of the CDR3: TGTGCCAGCAGTTACGCCCGGGACAAACTACAAGCTTTCTTT. Residues: CASSYARDKLQAFF.

The chain is built from TRBV5-1 and TRBJ1-5; the D gene is possibly TRBD1 (6 bases). The germline V and J ends were trimmed by 2 bases and 3 bases, with 9 bases remaining between them. Germline V gives CDR1 SGHRS, CDR2 YFSETQ. The CDR3 is 14 residues long. The CDR3 DNA reads TGCGCCAGCAGCTTAGGGGGAATCAATCAGCCCCAGCATTTT. Protein product: CASSLGGINQPQHF.

The V gene is TRBV6-2 or TRBV6-3, the J gene TRBJ2-3, with 11 bases matching TRBD1. Germline V gene sequence: CDR1 MNHEY, CDR2 SVGEGT. Unmatched junction bases numbered 8, after V lost 5 bases and J lost 4 bases. The CDR3 contains 16 residues. CDR3 sequence reads: CASSLAPGQGADTQYF. In DNA form, the CDR3 reads TGTGCCAGCAGTCTTGCACCGGGACAGGGGGCAGATACGCAGTATTTT.